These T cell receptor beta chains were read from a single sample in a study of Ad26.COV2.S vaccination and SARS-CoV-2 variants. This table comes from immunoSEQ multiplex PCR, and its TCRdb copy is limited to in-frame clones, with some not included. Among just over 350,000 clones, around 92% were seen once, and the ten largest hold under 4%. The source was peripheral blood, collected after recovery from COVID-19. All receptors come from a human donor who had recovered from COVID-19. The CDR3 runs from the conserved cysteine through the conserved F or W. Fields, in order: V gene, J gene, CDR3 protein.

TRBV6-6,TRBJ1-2,CASSYSLTGANYGYTF
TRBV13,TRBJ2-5,CASSPGGSQETQYF
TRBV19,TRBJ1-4,CASSIDQAGAGTATNEKLFF
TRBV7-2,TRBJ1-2,CASSDGPGDRRGYTF
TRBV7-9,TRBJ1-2,CASSVPGTGAEYGYTF
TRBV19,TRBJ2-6,CASSIDSSGANVLTF
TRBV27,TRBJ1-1,CASSSGYTEAFF
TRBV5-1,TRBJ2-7,CASSPEGGPHRAEQYF
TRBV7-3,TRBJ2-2,CASSSGTGEMTGELFF
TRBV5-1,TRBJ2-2,CASSLPGELFF
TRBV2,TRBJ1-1,CASSHAWGEATFEAFF
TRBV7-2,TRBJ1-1,CASSFHRGTVNTEAFF
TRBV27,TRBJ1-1,CASSLGTGANTEAFF
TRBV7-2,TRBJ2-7,CASSLGGQGALDEQYF
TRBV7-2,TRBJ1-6,CASSFRDGNSPLHF
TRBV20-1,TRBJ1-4,CSAWLNEKLFF
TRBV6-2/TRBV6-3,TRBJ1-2,CASSRGQGNGYTF
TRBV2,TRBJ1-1,CASRTGTGRTEAFF
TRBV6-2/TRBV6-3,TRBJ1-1,CASSYGNRGDTEAFF
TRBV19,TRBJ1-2,CAAAPGQLNYGYTF
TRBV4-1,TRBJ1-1,CASSQNPNTEAFF
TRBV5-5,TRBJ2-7,CASSLRQDPYEQYF
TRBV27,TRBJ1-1,CASSLDRGPWTEAFF
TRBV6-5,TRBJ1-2,CASSYSGVSSNYGYTF
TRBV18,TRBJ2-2,CASSPWDSVGELFF
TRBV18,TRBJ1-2,CASSPESGHRTNYGYTF
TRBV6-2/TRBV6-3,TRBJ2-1,CASTPRGVNEQFF
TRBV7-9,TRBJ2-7,CASSFTGGSYEQYF
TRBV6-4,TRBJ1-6,CASSASTDNSPLHF
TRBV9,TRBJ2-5,CASSGHQQTQYF
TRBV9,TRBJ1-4,CASSAGQATNEKLFF
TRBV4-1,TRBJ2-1,CASSQSPGSYNEQFF
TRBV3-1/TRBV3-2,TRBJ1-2,CASSPSTSHGYTF
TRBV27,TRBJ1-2,CASSSTGGFYGYTF
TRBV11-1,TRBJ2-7,CASMQRQDSYEQYF